The present entry profiles one T cell receptor (beta chain) with its context. The data stem from a study of cytomegalovirus exposure and HLA in healthy donors. The PCR ran on 60 Vbeta and 13 Jbeta primers. The assay was immunoSEQ multiplex PCR, and TCRdb's table has in-frame clones only and misses some. With fewer than 50,000 clones in the sample, the ten largest clones hold around 7.4%. Germline-derived CDR1 and CDR2 are GTSNPN and SVGIG (reference sequence). CDR3 length: 13 residues. V was trimmed by 1 base and J by 4 bases, leaving 8 bases between them. The chain is built from TRBV30 and TRBJ2-1; TRBD1 might be the D (5 bases). The receptor was derived from a male donor in good health and CMV-seronegative. Sequenced: PBMCs. The CDR3 region has the DNA TGTGCCTGGAGTGCCGACAGTTACAATGAGCAGTTCTTC. Translation gives CAWSADSYNEQFF.